The present T cell receptor (beta chain) was sequenced within a study of blood T cell repertoires in COVID-19. Study-wide background: Donors in the United States, Italy and Spain gave samples during acute or convalescent COVID-19. The cDNA or gDNA used as material had been derived from T cells, B-cell-depleted T cells, or PBMCs.

Per the original methods: By means of reference gene primer amplification, nucleated cell counts were estimated. The table came from immunoSEQ multiplex PCR; TCRdb's copy has only in-frame clones and leaves some out. The V and J calls and the clone size are those of that table, but D and trimming were determined from the DNA. Altogether over 35,000 clones are present, about 80% being singletons, with the ten largest covering around 24%. V dropped 5 bases and J dropped 2; count of bases not matched to a gene: 1. CDR1 LNHDA and CDR2 SQIVND come from the germline V gene (reference sequence). This CDR3 region has 13 residues.

The chain carries TRBV19 and TRBJ1-2, with 8 bases matching TRBD1. The clonotype was recovered from a human donor with acute or convalescent COVID-19. The donor label of this sample is uncertain. Sequenced: peripheral blood. The CDR3 is CASSGQGNYGYTF. In DNA form, the CDR3 reads TGTGCCAGTAGTGGACAGGGAAACTATGGCTACACCTTC.